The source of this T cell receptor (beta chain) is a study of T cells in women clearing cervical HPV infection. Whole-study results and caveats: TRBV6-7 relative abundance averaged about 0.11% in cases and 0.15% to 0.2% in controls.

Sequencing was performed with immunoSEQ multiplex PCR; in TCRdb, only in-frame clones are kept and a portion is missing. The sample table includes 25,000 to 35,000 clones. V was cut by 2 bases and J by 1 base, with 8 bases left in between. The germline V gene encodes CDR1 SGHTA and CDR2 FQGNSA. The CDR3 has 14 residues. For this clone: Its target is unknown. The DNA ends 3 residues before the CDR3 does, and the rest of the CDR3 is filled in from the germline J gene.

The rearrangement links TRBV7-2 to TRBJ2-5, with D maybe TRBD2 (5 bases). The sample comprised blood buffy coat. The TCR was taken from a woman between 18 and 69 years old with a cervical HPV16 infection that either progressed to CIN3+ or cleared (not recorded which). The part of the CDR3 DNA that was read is TGTGCCAGCAGCTTAAGGCGGGCCCAAGAGACC. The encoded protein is CASSLRRAQET. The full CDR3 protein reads CASSLRRAQETQYF.